A single T cell receptor (beta chain) is shown here with its context. Its target is unknown. The CDR3 spans 17 residues. Deletions cut 6 bases from V and 6 bases from J, with 24 bases between. Germline V CDR1 and CDR2: MNHEY, SMNVEV (reference sequence). This sample stems from a study of cytomegalovirus exposure and HLA in healthy donors. Whole-study findings and limits: Later analysis identified some 16,000 TCR beta sequences associated with HLA alleles, using a false discovery rate threshold of 0.05. The study found most TCR sequences rare, yet found some public TCRs in many donors. One variant, a missense change in DCLRE1C, was linked in a later analysis to TCR beta V- and J-gene trimming.

The PCR used 60 Vbeta and 13 Jbeta primers. Measured with immunoSEQ multiplex PCR; TCRdb has only the in-frame clones, and not every one. The sample records 150,000 to 200,000 clones, roughly 75% being singletons. Each donor was nominally healthy when sampled (though unrecorded immune exposures were likely). The material sequenced was PBMCs. The TCR comes from a woman between 35 and 50 years old in good health and CMV-seropositive. The rearrangement uses TRBV27 and TRBJ2-1, with unresolved D. CDR3 amino acids: CASRPISVLVRFNEQFF. The CDR3 nucleotides read TGTGCCAGCAGGCCGATCTCCGTCCTAGTTAGATTCAATGAGCAGTTCTTC.